These 24 T cell receptor beta chains share one sample of origin, sequenced in a study of OX40 agonist ivuxolimab in advanced cancers. Sequencing was performed with immunoSEQ multiplex PCR; in TCRdb, only in-frame clones are kept and a portion is missing. The table records fewer than 100,000 clones, 89% of them present only once. The sequencing here drew on CD4+ or CD8+ T cells sorted from blood, taken in a trial of the OX40 agonist ivuxolimab. The receptors derive from an adult with an advanced solid tumor such as melanoma, head and neck, liver or kidney cancer.

This chain uses TRBV19 with TRBJ2-3; the D gene is possibly TRBD2 (5 bases). Between the trimmed V and J ends, which lost 7 bases and 4 bases, there was a span of 15 bases. This CDR3 has 14 amino acids. CDR1 LNHDA and CDR2 SQIVND come from the germline V gene (reference sequence). This CDR3 is CASKLVGSPDTQYF. The CDR3 DNA follows: TGTGCCAGTAAACTAGTTGGGAGCCCAGATACGCAGTATTTT.

The rearrangement uses TRBV7-3 and TRBJ2-5; weak D call: TRBD2 (7 bases). The V gene lost 6 bases and the J gene lost 5 bases, with 13 bases spanning the gap. Germline CDR1 reads SGHTA; CDR2 reads FQGTGA. The CDR3 has 13 residues. The CDR3 region has the DNA TGTGCCAGCAGTAGGGGGGGCGCGGAGACCCAGTACTTC. Encoded protein: CASSRGGAETQYF.

The V and J genes are TRBV15 and TRBJ2-7, with 10 bases that match TRBD1. Trimming at V came to 2 bases and at J to 5 bases, leaving 3 bases not matched to a gene. Germline V gene sequence: CDR1 LNHNV, CDR2 YYDKDF (reference sequence). The CDR3 consists of 14 residues. This CDR3 reads CATSRRQGANEQYF. The CDR3 DNA sequence: TGTGCCACCAGCAGAAGACAGGGGGCAAACGAGCAGTACTTC.

The J gene is TRBJ2-2, the V gene TRBV19; 8 bases fit TRBD2. The CDR3 sequence is 15 residues long. The V gene's germline CDR1 is LNHDA and CDR2 SQIVND (reference sequence). J lost 4 bases, V lost 5 bases, and 6 bases had no gene match. Here the CDR3 reads CASSPRLAGTGELFF. CDR3 in DNA: TGTGCCAGTAGTCCGCGGCTAGCGGGCACCGGGGAGCTGTTTTTT.

The V and J genes are TRBV5-1 and TRBJ2-1; unclear D gene. Germline assignment: CDR1 SGHRS and CDR2 YFSETQ. This CDR3 is 13 amino acids long. Trimming took 0 bases from V and 10 from J, leaving 11 bases between them. The chain's CDR3 is CASSLEVSLEQFF. The DNA for the CDR3 is TGCGCCAGCAGCTTGGAAGTCTCCTTGGAGCAGTTCTTC.

The V gene is TRBV2, the J gene TRBJ2-1; TRBD2 aligns across 7 bases. CDR1 SNHLY and CDR2 FYNNEI come from the germline V gene. Losses at the gene ends were 6 bases for V and 1 base for J; bases not matched to a gene: 9. This CDR3 has 16 residues. CDR3 sequence (DNA): TGTGCCAGCAGCGGATTTAGCGGGTATTCCTACAATGAGCAGTTCTTC. Its protein is CASSGFSGYSYNEQFF.

The chain joins TRBV7-2 to TRBJ1-2, with 10 nucleotides matching TRBD1. V gave up 7 bases and J gave up 8 bases; unmatched junction bases: 10. Germline V lookup: CDR1 SGHTA, CDR2 FQGNSA. The CDR3 runs 14 residues. The CDR3 nucleotides read TGTGCCAGCACCAGGGACAGGGGCCTGTTCGGCTACACCTTC. Its translation: CASTRDRGLFGYTF.

This chain connects TRBV6-1 to TRBJ1-5; no definite D call. Trimming took off 0 bases at V and 3 bases at J, with 12 bases between the two ends. The CDR3 sequence is 16 residues long. Germline CDR1 MNHNS, CDR2 SASEGT. DNA of the CDR3: TGTGCCAGCAGTGAAGCAAGGACGGCTTTCAATCAGCCCCAGCATTTT. It is translated as CASSEARTAFNQPQHF.

The gene calls are TRBV4-3 and TRBJ2-2; TRBD1 aligns across 7 bases. This CDR3 is 15 amino acids long. V dropped 8 bases and J dropped 0; count of bases not matched to a gene: 6. Germline-derived CDR1 and CDR2 are LGHNA and YSLEER. CDR3 protein: CASARGQANTGELFF. The CDR3 DNA sequence: TGCGCCAGCGCAAGGGGGCAGGCGAACACCGGGGAGCTGTTTTTT.

The J gene is TRBJ1-1, the V gene TRBV18; no definite D call. The V end lost 5 bases, the J end lost 2 bases, and 9 bases lay between the germline ends. Germline CDR1 reads KGHSH; CDR2 reads LQKENI. CDR3 length equals 13 residues. The CDR3 loop reads CASSGQTNTEAFF. CDR3 coding DNA: TGTGCCAGCTCAGGGCAAACCAACACTGAAGCTTTCTTT. Drawing the rest from reference TRBV18 and TRBJ1-1, the complete variable domain is NAGVMQNPRHLVRRRGQEARLRCSPMKGHSHVYWYRQLPEEGLKFMVYLQKENIIDESGMPKERFSAEFPKEGPSILRIQQVVRGDSAAYFCASSGQTNTEAFFGQGTRLTVV.

This chain uses TRBV11-2 with TRBJ1-2, with 8 bases identical to TRBD1. V gave up 5 bases and J gave up 3 bases; unmatched junction bases: 8. Germline lookup yields CDR1 SGHAT and CDR2 FQNNGV. This CDR3 region has 15 residues. CDR3 in DNA: TGTGCCAGCAGCCCGGGGGACAGGAGCGACTATGGCTACACCTTC. This codes for CASSPGDRSDYGYTF.

The chain couples TRBV27 to TRBJ2-3, with unresolved D. With 9 bases removed from V and 1 base from J, the gap between germline ends came to 8 bases. This CDR3 has 12 residues. Germline V gene lookup returns CDR1 MNHEY and CDR2 SMNVEV (reference sequence). CDR3 nucleotide sequence: TGTGCCAGTCCTCCTTGCACAGATACGCAGTATTTT. It codes for CASPPCTDTQYF.

CDR3 nucleotides: TGTGCCAGCAGTCCCCCGGGACAGGGAGGGGAGACCCAGTACTTC. This sequence encodes CASSPPGQGGETQYF. The chain is built from TRBV6-5 and TRBJ2-5; 9 bases match TRBD1. This CDR3 comprises 15 residues. CDR1 and CDR2 (germline): MNHEY, SVGAGI. V shed 5 bases and J 5 bases; nucleotides not matched to a gene: 9.

V is TRBV27 and J is TRBJ2-2; no definite D call. Per germline, CDR1 MNHEY and CDR2 SMNVEV (reference sequence). Trimming pared 7 bases from V and 2 bases from J, leaving 14 bases between. The CDR3 loop spans 15 amino acids. The CDR3 region has the DNA TGTGCCAGCAATTCGGCGGACGGAAACACCGGGGAGCTGTTTTTT. It codes for CASNSADGNTGELFF.

V gene TRBV7-6 combines with J gene TRBJ2-2; possible D gene TRBD2, 6 bases. The V end was cut by 4 bases, the J end by 2 bases, with 8 bases between. Germline loops: CDR1 SGHVS, CDR2 FNYEAQ. The CDR3 totals 14 residues. The CDR3 nucleotides are TGTGCCAGCAGCTGGACTAAAAACACCGGGGAGCTGTTTTTT. This gives the protein CASSWTKNTGELFF.

The chain recombines TRBV5-8 with TRBJ1-4; a possible D gene is TRBD1 (5 bases). The germline gives CDR1 SGHTS, CDR2 YDEGEE. Trimming took off 5 bases at V and 11 bases at J, with 22 bases between the two ends. CDR3 size: 15 residues. CDR3 bases: TGTGCCAGCAGGAAGCCGAACCTCCTCTGGGGGAAACTGTTTTTT. As protein: CASRKPNLLWGKLFF.

The chain has TRBV2 and TRBJ2-3; D gene ambiguous. Germline V gives CDR1 SNHLY, CDR2 FYNNEI. V dropped 6 bases and J dropped 4 bases, with 8 bases sitting between them. The CDR3 runs 12 residues. CDR3 loop: CASSPVADTQYF. The CDR3 DNA reads TGTGCCAGCAGCCCCGTTGCAGATACGCAGTATTTT. Filled out from reference TRBV2 and TRBJ2-3, the complete variable domain reads EPEVTQTPSHQVTQMGQEVILRCVPISNHLYFYWYRQILGQKVEFLVSFYNNEISEKSEIFDDQFSVERPDGSNFTLKIRSTKLEDSAMYFCASSPVADTQYFGPGTRLTVL.

The chain links TRBV19 to TRBJ2-5; TRBD1 matches 12 bases. CDR3 length: 16 residues. CDR1 is LNHDA and CDR2 is SQIVND in the germline V gene (reference sequence). The ends lost 4 bases at V and 5 bases at J; junction bases unmatched: 8. This CDR3 reads CASSRRGQGARETQYF. The CDR3 DNA sequence: TGTGCCAGTAGTAGAAGGGGACAGGGGGCTCGGGAGACCCAGTACTTC.

V usage is TRBV25-1 and J usage is TRBJ1-1; tentative D call: TRBD1 (6 bases). The CDR3 loop spans 15 amino acids. The V end lost 5 bases, the J end lost 5 bases, and 18 bases lay between the germline ends. Per the germline V gene, CDR1 is MGHDK and CDR2 is SYGVNS. This CDR3 reads CASSPPSRQGTEAFF. CDR3 nucleotide sequence: TGTGCCAGCAGTCCCCCCAGTCGCCAGGGGACTGAAGCTTTCTTT.

The chain is built from TRBV2 and TRBJ1-2; a weak D match, TRBD1 (5 bases). CDR3 length equals 11 residues. Germline CDR1 and CDR2: SNHLY and FYNNEI. With 4 bases removed from V and 7 bases from J, the gap between germline ends came to 7 bases. CDR3: CASSGGLGYTF. DNA for the CDR3: TGTGCCAGCAGTGGGGGACTTGGCTACACCTTC.

The chain carries TRBV4-3 and TRBJ1-4; no reliable D call. Germline V gene data show CDR1 as LGHNA and CDR2 as YSLEER. V lost 0 bases, J lost 8 bases, and 16 bases lay in between. The CDR3 sequence is 16 residues long. In DNA form, the CDR3 reads TGCGCCAGCAGCCAAGATCTCGGGAATATCGGGGAAAAACTGTTTTTT. Its translation: CASSQDLGNIGEKLFF.

The chain's CDR3 is CASYQSTASGNTIYF. The CDR3 coding sequence is TGTGCCAGTTACCAGTCTACCGCCTCTGGAAACACCATATATTTT. The chain recombines TRBV28 with TRBJ1-3; D is unclear. The V end was cut by 9 bases, the J end by 0 bases, with 15 bases between. CDR1 MDHEN and CDR2 SYDVKM come from the germline V gene. This CDR3 contains 15 residues.

The chain combines TRBV5-8 with TRBJ1-2; a possible D gene is TRBD1 (6 bases). From germline, CDR1 is SGHTS and CDR2 YDEGEE. The CDR3 totals 15 residues. Trimming cost V 1 base and J 8 bases, with 18 bases left between them. The CDR3 protein is CASSLTGGANRGYTF. DNA of the CDR3: TGTGCCAGCAGCTTGACGGGGGGCGCGAATAGAGGCTACACCTTC. Based on the CDR3 plus reference TRBV5-8 and TRBJ1-2, the full variable domain is EAGVTQSPTHLIKTRGQQATLRCSPISGHTSVYWYQQALGLGLQFLLWYDEGEERNRGNFPPRFSGRQFPNYSSELNVNALELEDSALYLCASSLTGGANRGYTFGSGTRLTVV.

The rearrangement links TRBV9 to TRBJ2-5; D uncertain. V was clipped by 3 bases and J by 2 bases, with 14 bases between them. The CDR3 runs to 15 residues. The V gene's germline CDR1 is SGDLS and CDR2 YYNGEE. This chain's CDR3 is CASSASRGGQETQYF. In DNA, the CDR3 is TGTGCCAGCAGCGCCAGCCGTGGTGGTCAAGAGACCCAGTACTTC.